This T cell receptor (beta chain) is drawn from a study of cytomegalovirus exposure and HLA in healthy donors. Study details: Early on, a data release was issued that held 65 million to 100 million unique TCRs from HLA-typed donors.

Researchers ran the PCR with 60 Vbeta and 13 Jbeta primers. Libraries were prepared by immunoSEQ multiplex PCR; TCRdb keeps only in-frame clonotypes and omits some of them. The sample holds 180,000 or so clones; approximately 86% are singletons and the top ten take around 0.31%. Comments on this clone: What it binds is unknown.

General study points: Most observed TCR sequences were rare, whereas some public TCRs were detected in many donors.

Per germline, CDR1 SEHNR and CDR2 FQNEAQ (reference sequence). V gave up 6 bases and J gave up 0 bases, with 8 bases separating them. This CDR3 is built from 13 residues. Sequences were obtained from PBMCs. The J gene is TRBJ1-1, the V gene TRBV7-9, with D possibly matching TRBD1 (5 bases). This clonotype originated in a woman between 25 and 40 years old in good health and CMV-seronegative. In DNA form, the CDR3 reads TGTGCCAGCAGTTGGGGCCTGAACACTGAAGCTTTCTTT. Amino acids: CASSWGLNTEAFF.